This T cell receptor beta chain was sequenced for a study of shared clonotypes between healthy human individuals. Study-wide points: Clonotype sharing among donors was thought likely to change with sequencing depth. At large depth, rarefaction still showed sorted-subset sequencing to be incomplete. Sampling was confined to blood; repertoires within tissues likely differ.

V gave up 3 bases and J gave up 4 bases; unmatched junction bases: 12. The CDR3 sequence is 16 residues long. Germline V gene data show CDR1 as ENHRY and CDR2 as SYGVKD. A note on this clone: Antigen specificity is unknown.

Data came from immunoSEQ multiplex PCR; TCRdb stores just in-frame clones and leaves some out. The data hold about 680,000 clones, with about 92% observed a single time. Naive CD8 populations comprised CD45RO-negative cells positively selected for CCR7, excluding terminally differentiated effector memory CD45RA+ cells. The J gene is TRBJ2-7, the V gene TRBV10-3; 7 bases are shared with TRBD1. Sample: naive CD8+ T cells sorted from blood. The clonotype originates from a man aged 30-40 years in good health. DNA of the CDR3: TGTGCCATCAGTGAATTAGGGCCGGACAGGCAATACGAGCAGTACTTC. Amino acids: CAISELGPDRQYEQYF.